The TCR beta chain described here comes from a study of T cells in Graves' hyperthyroidism and ophthalmopathy. It was RNA transcripts that yielded the amplified TCR beta CDR3 regions. The HTBI primer set was used in a first-round RT-PCR of the TCR CDR3. Using its own MiXCR run on the multiplex PCR reads, TCRdb lists one record per CDR3 protein. The table records around 660,000 distinct CDR3 sequences, nearly 45% of them present only once. Germline values: CDR1 SNHLY, CDR2 FYNNEI. CDR3 length: 15 amino acids. The V end lost 4 bases, the J end lost 8 bases, and 17 bases lay between the germline ends. The sequence was obtained from an adult man with Graves' disease, either hyperthyroidism or ophthalmopathy (not recorded which). This chain joins TRBV2 and TRBJ1-4; a possible D gene is TRBD1 (6 bases). Sample: peripheral blood or thyroid tissue (not recorded which). This CDR3 reads CASSAPGHSFEKLFF. In DNA, the CDR3 is TGTGCCAGCAGTGCACCGGGACATTCATTCGAAAAACTGTTTTTT.